This T cell receptor beta chain was identified in a study of blood T cell repertoires in COVID-19. Study at large: Acute-phase and convalescent COVID-19 samples originated in the United States, Italy and Spain. T cells, B-cell-depleted T cells, or PBMCs supplied cDNA or gDNA.

Seattle-derived patients entered the study during active infection and were followed longitudinally. Authors' data handling: The assay estimated nucleated cells by amplifying reference gene primers. Sequenced by immunoSEQ multiplex PCR; TCRdb stores in-frame clones only, minus some. The V and J calls and the clone size are those of that table, but D and trimming were determined from the DNA. The sample gives more than 300,000 clones, roughly 86% of which show up once; about 7% is in the top ten. This CDR3 contains 13 residues. Deletions cut 1 base from V and 5 bases from J, with 11 bases between. CDR1 is GTSNPN and CDR2 is SVGIG in the germline V gene (reference sequence).

The chain is built from TRBV30 and TRBJ1-2; D unresolved. The TCR sequence derives from a woman in her seventies with COVID-19, enrolled during active disease. Material for sequencing was peripheral blood. The CDR3 nucleotides read TGTGCCTGGAGTGCCGGGTTGAAATATGGCTACACCTTC. It translates to CAWSAGLKYGYTF.